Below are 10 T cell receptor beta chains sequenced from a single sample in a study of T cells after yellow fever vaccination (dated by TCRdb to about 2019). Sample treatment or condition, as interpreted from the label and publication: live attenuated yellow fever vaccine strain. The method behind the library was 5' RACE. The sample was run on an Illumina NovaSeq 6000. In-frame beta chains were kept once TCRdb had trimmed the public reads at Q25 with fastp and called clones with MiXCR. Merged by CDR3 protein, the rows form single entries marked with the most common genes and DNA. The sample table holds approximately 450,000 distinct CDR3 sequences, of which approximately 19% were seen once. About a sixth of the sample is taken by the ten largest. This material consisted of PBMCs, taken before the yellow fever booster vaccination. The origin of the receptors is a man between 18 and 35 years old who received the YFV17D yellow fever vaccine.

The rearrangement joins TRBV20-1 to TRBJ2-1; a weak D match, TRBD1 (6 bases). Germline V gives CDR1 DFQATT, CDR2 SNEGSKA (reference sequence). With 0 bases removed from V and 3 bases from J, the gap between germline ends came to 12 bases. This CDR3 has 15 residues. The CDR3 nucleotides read TGCAGTGCTAGAGACGGACAGCGAGTCTACAATGAGCAGTTCTTC. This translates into CSARDGQRVYNEQFF.

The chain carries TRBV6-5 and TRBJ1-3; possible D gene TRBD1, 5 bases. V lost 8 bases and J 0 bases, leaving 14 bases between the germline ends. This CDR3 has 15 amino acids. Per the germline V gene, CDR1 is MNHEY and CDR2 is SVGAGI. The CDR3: CASRSGATSGNTIYF. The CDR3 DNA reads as TGTGCCAGCCGATCCGGGGCCACCTCTGGAAACACCATATATTTT.

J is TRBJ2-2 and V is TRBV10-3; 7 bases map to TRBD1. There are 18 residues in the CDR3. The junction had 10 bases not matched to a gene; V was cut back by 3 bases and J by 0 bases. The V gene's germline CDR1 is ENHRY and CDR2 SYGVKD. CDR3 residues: CAISEQGWGGPNTGELFF. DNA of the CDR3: TGTGCCATCAGTGAACAGGGGTGGGGTGGACCGAACACCGGGGAGCTGTTTTTT.

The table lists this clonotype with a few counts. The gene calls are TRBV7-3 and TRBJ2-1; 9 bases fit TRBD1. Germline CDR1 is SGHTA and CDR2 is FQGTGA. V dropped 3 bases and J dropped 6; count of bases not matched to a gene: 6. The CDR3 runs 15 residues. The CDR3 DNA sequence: TGTGCCAGCAGCTTCACAGGGGGCTTAGGCAATGAGCAGTTCTTC. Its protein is CASSFTGGLGNEQFF.

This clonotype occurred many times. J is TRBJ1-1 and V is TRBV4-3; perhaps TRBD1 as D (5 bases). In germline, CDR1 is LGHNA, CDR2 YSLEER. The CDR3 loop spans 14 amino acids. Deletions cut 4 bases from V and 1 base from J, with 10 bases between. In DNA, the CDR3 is TGCGCCAGCAGCCCAAGGGGTACGAACACTGAAGCTTTCTTT. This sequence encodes CASSPRGTNTEAFF.

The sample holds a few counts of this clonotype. CDR3 residues: CAISETFQRGDAKNIQYF. CDR3 nucleotides: TGTGCCATCAGTGAGACTTTCCAGCGGGGGGATGCCAAAAACATTCAGTACTTC. The chain carries TRBV10-3 and TRBJ2-4, with 9 nucleotides matching TRBD2. The CDR3 is 18 residues long. V was pared by 2 bases and J by 1 base, with 9 bases of the junction left unmatched. Germline V gives CDR1 ENHRY, CDR2 SYGVKD.

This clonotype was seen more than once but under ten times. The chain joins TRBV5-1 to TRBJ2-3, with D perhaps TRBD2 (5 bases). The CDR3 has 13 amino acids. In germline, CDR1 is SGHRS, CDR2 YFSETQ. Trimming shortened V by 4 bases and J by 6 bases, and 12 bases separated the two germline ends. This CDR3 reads CASSPRDYDTQYF. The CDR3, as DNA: TGCGCCAGCAGCCCGCGCGACTACGATACGCAGTATTTT. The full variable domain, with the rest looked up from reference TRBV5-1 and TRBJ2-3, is KAGVTQTPRYLIKTRGQQVTLSCSPISGHRSVSWYQQTPGQGLQFLFEYFSETQRNKGNFPGRFSGRQFSNSRSEMNVSTLELGDSALYLCASSPRDYDTQYFGPGTRLTVL.

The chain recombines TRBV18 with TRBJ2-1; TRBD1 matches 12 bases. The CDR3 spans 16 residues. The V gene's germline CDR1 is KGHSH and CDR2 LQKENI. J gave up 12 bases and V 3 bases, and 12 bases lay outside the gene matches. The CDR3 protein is CASSPVTGTGGPGQFF. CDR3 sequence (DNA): TGTGCCAGCTCACCCGTGACCGGGACAGGGGGCCCTGGGCAGTTCTTC.

This chain's CDR3 is CASSYGRGGANTGELFF. The DNA of the CDR3 is TGTGCCAGCAGCTACGGACGGGGGGGAGCGAACACCGGGGAGCTGTTTTTT. V usage is TRBV7-6 and J usage is TRBJ2-2, with TRBD2 matching over 8 bases. The germline CDR1 and CDR2 sequences are SGHVS and FNYEAQ. J gave up 0 bases and V 4 bases, and 7 bases lay outside the gene matches. The CDR3 length is 17 residues.

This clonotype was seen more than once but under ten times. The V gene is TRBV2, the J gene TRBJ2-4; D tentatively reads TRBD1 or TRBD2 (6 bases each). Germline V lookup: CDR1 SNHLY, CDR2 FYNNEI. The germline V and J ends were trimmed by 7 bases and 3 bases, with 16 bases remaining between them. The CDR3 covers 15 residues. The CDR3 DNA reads TGTGCCAGCATCAGAAGGGGGGAAGGCAAAAACATTCAGTACTTC. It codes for CASIRRGEGKNIQYF.